This T cell receptor (beta chain) was identified in a study of T-cell memory formation after mild COVID-19. Germline lookup yields CDR1 KGHDR and CDR2 SFDVKD. The CDR3 spans 14 residues. V dropped 3 bases and J dropped 8 bases, with 13 bases sitting between them. A 5'RACE reaction primed in the constant segment made cDNA libraries of TCR alpha and TCR beta, and these carried sample barcodes and UMIs. TCRdb fed the 5' RACE reads into MiXCR, producing one record per CDR3 protein. The sample records around 200,000 distinct CDR3 sequences, around 26% being singletons. General study points: Contracting CD4+ clones sat mainly in CM and EM; CD8+ in EMRA. SARS-CoV-2 specificity of second-wave clones peaking day 37 was unconfirmed.

Details on this clonotype: Its target is not known.

The gene calls are TRBV24-1 and TRBJ2-1; D remains unclear. Sequenced: PBMCs or a T cell subset sorted from them (not recorded which). The sequence was obtained from an adult woman who had mild COVID-19 (a few samples of this study predate the infection). Cell type and time point are not known. The CDR3 loop reads CATSDPRRSDEQFF. Written as DNA, the CDR3 is TGTGCCACCAGTGATCCAAGGCGGTCCGATGAGCAGTTCTTC.